The 18 T cell receptor beta chains listed next were all sequenced from one sample in a study of control samples from healthy donors and cancer patients. The assay was immunoSEQ multiplex PCR, and TCRdb's table has in-frame clones only and misses some. The table records nearly 200,000 clones, about nine tenths of them present only once. Sequencing used blood. All receptors come from a man aged 25-45 years in good health.

V gene TRBV6-2 or TRBV6-3 combines with J gene TRBJ1-4, with unresolved D. V was trimmed by 6 bases and J by 0 bases, leaving 8 bases between them. Germline assignment: CDR1 MNHEY and CDR2 SVGEGT. This CDR3 spans 14 amino acids. The CDR3 DNA reads as TGTGCCAGCAGCGGGATCGCAACTAATGAAAAACTGTTTTTT. Its translation: CASSGIATNEKLFF.

A few counts support this clone. The chain has TRBV5-4 and TRBJ1-1; D remains unclear. V lost 6 bases, J lost 5 bases, and 14 bases lay in between. This CDR3 region has 13 residues. Germline lookup yields CDR1 SGHNT and CDR2 YYREEE (reference sequence). CDR3 bases: TGTGCCAGCAAGTCGGGCTATACTACTGAAGCTTTCTTT. It encodes CASKSGYTTEAFF.

The chain has TRBV24-1 and TRBJ1-2; no firm D call. V was trimmed by 5 bases and J by 6 bases, leaving 6 bases between them. The CDR3 length is 11 residues. From germline, CDR1 is KGHDR and CDR2 SFDVKD. This chain's CDR3 is CATSGVDGYTF. The CDR3, as DNA: TGTGCCACCAGTGGGGTAGATGGCTACACCTTC.

J is TRBJ2-2 and V is TRBV6-1; maybe TRBD2 (6 bases). This CDR3 is 13 amino acids long. Germline loops: CDR1 MNHNS, CDR2 SASEGT. The V end lost 2 bases, the J end lost 6 bases, and 7 bases lay between the germline ends. CDR3 in amino acids: CASSERGSGELFF. The CDR3 DNA follows: TGTGCCAGCAGTGAACGGGGGTCCGGGGAGCTGTTTTTT.

This chain joins TRBV4-1 and TRBJ2-7; TRBD2 is a possible D gene (6 bases). The V and J ends lost 0 bases and 2 bases respectively, with 11 bases between them. CDR1 is MGHRA, CDR2 YSYEKL, per germline. This CDR3 spans 15 amino acids. The CDR3 loop reads CASSQESRETYEQYF. CDR3 sequence (DNA): TGCGCCAGCAGCCAAGAATCGCGGGAAACCTACGAGCAGTACTTC.

The rearrangement uses TRBV5-1 and TRBJ1-4; D gene unclear. V gave up 4 bases and J gave up 4 bases, with 11 bases separating them. Germline CDR1 SGHRS, CDR2 YFSETQ. The CDR3 has 14 amino acids. The CDR3 here is CASSQVGYNEKLFF. DNA of the CDR3: TGCGCCAGCAGCCAAGTGGGGTATAATGAAAAACTGTTTTTT. Full variable domain (remainder filled in from reference TRBV5-1 and TRBJ1-4): KAGVTQTPRYLIKTRGQQVTLSCSPISGHRSVSWYQQTPGQGLQFLFEYFSETQRNKGNFPGRFSGRQFSNSRSEMNVSTLELGDSALYLCASSQVGYNEKLFFGSGTQLSVL.

CDR3 in amino acids: CASSPGQGKTNEQFF. CDR3 sequence (DNA): TGCGCCAGCAGCCCCGGACAGGGGAAGACCAATGAGCAGTTCTTC. The chain has TRBV4-1 and TRBJ2-1; 9 bases are shared with TRBD1. J was trimmed by 6 bases and V by 4 bases; bases with no gene match: 7. Germline values: CDR1 MGHRA, CDR2 YSYEKL. This CDR3 is 15 amino acids long.

The DNA for the CDR3 is TGCGCCAGCAGCCAAGTGGGGACACGTGATGAAAAACTGTTTTTT. Translating it yields CASSQVGTRDEKLFF. The V gene is TRBV4-1, the J gene TRBJ1-4, with TRBD1 as a possible D gene (6 bases). CDR3 length: 15 amino acids. V was pared by 1 base and J by 6 bases, with 12 bases between. Looked up from germline, CDR1 is MGHRA and CDR2 is YSYEKL.

The chain joins TRBV30 to TRBJ1-1; 7 nucleotides align to TRBD1. Germline V lookup: CDR1 GTSNPN, CDR2 SVGIG (reference sequence). The CDR3 spans 12 residues. The V gene end was trimmed by 5 bases and the J gene end by 7 bases; junction bases not matched to a gene: 7. CDR3 coding DNA: TGTGCCTGGGGACATGGGACAGTTGAAGCTTTCTTT. This sequence encodes CAWGHGTVEAFF.

This clone has just a few counts. The CDR3 is CASSLNSGNTIYF. CDR3 in DNA: TGTGCCAGCAGCTTGAACTCTGGAAACACCATATATTTT. The chain combines TRBV11-3 with TRBJ1-3; D is uncertain. In germline, CDR1 is SGHNT, CDR2 YENEEA. Trimming removed 3 bases from V and 0 bases from J, with 3 bases in between. The CDR3 is made up of 13 amino acids.

The chain joins TRBV13 to TRBJ2-5; possible D gene TRBD2, 6 bases. Germline loops: CDR1 PRHDT, CDR2 FYEKMQ (reference sequence). With 2 bases removed from V and 5 bases from J, the gap between germline ends came to 21 bases. There are 17 residues in the CDR3. CDR3 residues: CASSLKQRDSGWETQYF. CDR3 in DNA: TGTGCCAGCAGCTTAAAACAAAGGGACTCAGGCTGGGAGACCCAGTACTTC.

DNA of the CDR3: TGTGCCAGCAGTTACTCGGGTCAGTTCTATGGCTACACCTTC. This translates into CASSYSGQFYGYTF. The chain is built from TRBV6-5 and TRBJ1-2; D remains unclear. This CDR3 has 14 amino acids. The V end lost 0 bases, the J end lost 4 bases, and 9 bases lay between the germline ends. CDR1 and CDR2 from the germline V gene are MNHEY and SVGAGI.

The chain employs TRBV7-9 and TRBJ2-7; D unresolved. Germline V gene data show CDR1 as SEHNR and CDR2 as FQNEAQ (reference sequence). The CDR3 runs to 14 residues. V gave up 1 base and J gave up 2 bases, with 9 bases separating them. CDR3 DNA: TGTGCCAGCAGCTTAGGGGGTAGGGCCTACGAGCAGTACTTC. Protein product: CASSLGGRAYEQYF. Full variable domain (rest looked up from reference TRBV7-9 and TRBJ2-7): DTGVSQNPRHKITKRGQNVTFRCDPISEHNRLYWYRQTLGQGPEFLTYFQNEAQLEKSRLLSDRFSAERPKGSFSTLEIQRTEQGDSAMYLCASSLGGRAYEQYFGPGTRLTVT.

The chain uses TRBV11-2 and TRBJ2-2, with 9 positions matching TRBD1. The CDR3 is made up of 16 amino acids. The germline V gene encodes CDR1 SGHAT and CDR2 FQNNGV. V lost 3 bases, J lost 3 bases, and 5 bases stayed unmatched. CDR3 bases: TGTGCCAGCAGCTTGAGACAGGGGGGGGACACCGGGGAGCTGTTTTTT. This gives the protein CASSLRQGGDTGELFF.

This clone was picked up one time. The chain has TRBV13 and TRBJ1-1, with D perhaps matching TRBD1 (5 bases). The germline gives CDR1 PRHDT, CDR2 FYEKMQ (reference sequence). V gave up 1 base and J gave up 5 bases, with 14 bases separating them. The CDR3 loop spans 15 amino acids. The CDR3 DNA is TGTGCCAGCAGCTTAGAGGGGTCGGGGGATACTGAAGCTTTCTTT. It is translated as CASSLEGSGDTEAFF.

Concerning this clone: The sample contains more than one DNA sequence encoding this CDR3. The J gene is TRBJ1-5, the V gene TRBV19; TRBD1 agrees at 8 bases. V lost 5 bases to trimming and J lost 6 bases; unmatched junction nucleotides: 6. The CDR3 has 14 amino acids. Germline CDR1 is LNHDA and CDR2 is SQIVND (reference sequence). The CDR3 coding sequence is TGTGCCAGTAGTTCGACAGGGGCGGGTCAGCCCCAGCATTTT. This gives the protein CASSSTGAGQPQHF.

This clone showed up just a few times. J is TRBJ1-5 and V is TRBV2; 11 bases fit TRBD1. The CDR3 sequence is 15 residues long. V lost 6 bases to trimming and J lost 6 bases; unmatched junction nucleotides: 7. Germline loops: CDR1 SNHLY, CDR2 FYNNEI. CDR3 in amino acids: CASRPRTGGFQPQHF. In DNA, the CDR3 is TGTGCCAGCAGGCCGAGGACAGGGGGCTTTCAGCCCCAGCATTTT.

The rearrangement joins TRBV7-8 to TRBJ1-5; no clear D gene. CDR1 is SGHVS and CDR2 is FQNEAQ in the germline V gene. The CDR3 has 16 residues. V lost 4 bases, J lost 0 bases, and 13 bases lay in between. Here the CDR3 reads CASSSDGLLSNQPQHF. In DNA form, the CDR3 reads TGTGCCAGCAGCTCGGACGGACTACTTAGCAATCAGCCCCAGCATTTT.